These 3 T cell receptor beta chains were sequenced from one sample in a study of beta chain features in type 1 diabetes. The sequenced template was cDNA made from the entire isolated RNA. Some clones are missing from TCRdb's copy, which holds only in-frame ones; the method was immunoSEQ multiplex PCR. The data hold under 950,000 clones, with about a sixth observed a single time. The sample was naive CD4+ T cells from blood. These receptors all stem from a woman between 18 and 30 years old in good health.

This clone was observed a few times. The chain links TRBV7-2 to TRBJ2-7, with 9 bases matching TRBD2. The germline CDR1 and CDR2 sequences are SGHTA and FQGNSA. The CDR3 length is 15 residues. With V trimmed by 3 bases and J by 5 bases, 8 bases remained unmatched. CDR3: CASSLASGIPHEQYF. The CDR3 DNA sequence: TGTGCCAGCAGCTTGGCTAGCGGGATTCCCCACGAGCAGTACTTC.

V and J are TRBV28 and TRBJ2-4, with D possibly TRBD2 on 5 matching bases. The CDR3 is 16 residues long. The V and J ends lost 8 bases and 2 bases respectively, with 19 bases between them. CDR1 and CDR2 from the germline V gene are MDHEN and SYDVKM. The CDR3 DNA is TGTGCCAGCGGACGGAATTCTAGCCCCCCCAAAAACATTCAGTACTTC. Translating gives CASGRNSSPPKNIQYF.

V usage is TRBV14 and J usage is TRBJ2-2; TRBD2 matches 11 bases. Germline V gives CDR1 SGHDN, CDR2 FVKESK. V lost 0 bases and J lost 5; bases outside the gene matches: 8. The CDR3 consists of 18 residues. Written as DNA, the CDR3 is TGTGCCAGCAGCCAAGAAGGGAGACTAGCGGGACGGACCGGGGAGCTGTTTTTT. It encodes CASSQEGRLAGRTGELFF.